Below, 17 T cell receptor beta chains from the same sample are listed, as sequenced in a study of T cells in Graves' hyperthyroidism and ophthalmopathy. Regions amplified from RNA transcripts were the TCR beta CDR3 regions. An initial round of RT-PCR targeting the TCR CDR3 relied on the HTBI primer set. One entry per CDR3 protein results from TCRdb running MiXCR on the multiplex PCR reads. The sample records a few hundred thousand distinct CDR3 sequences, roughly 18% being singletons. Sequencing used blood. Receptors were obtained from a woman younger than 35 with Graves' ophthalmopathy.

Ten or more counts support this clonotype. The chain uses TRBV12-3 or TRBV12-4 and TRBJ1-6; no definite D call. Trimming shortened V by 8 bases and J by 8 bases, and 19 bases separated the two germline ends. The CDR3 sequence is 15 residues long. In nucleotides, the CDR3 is TGTGCCAGCGCAAAAAGGGCCCGGGGTGATTCACCCCTCCACTTT. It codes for CASAKRARGDSPLHF.

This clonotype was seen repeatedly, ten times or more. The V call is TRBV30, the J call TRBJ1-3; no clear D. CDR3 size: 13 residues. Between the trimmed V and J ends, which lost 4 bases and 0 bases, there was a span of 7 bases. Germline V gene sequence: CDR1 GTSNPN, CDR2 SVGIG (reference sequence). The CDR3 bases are TGTGCCTGGAATAAAGTCTCTGGAAACACCATATATTTT. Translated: CAWNKVSGNTIYF.

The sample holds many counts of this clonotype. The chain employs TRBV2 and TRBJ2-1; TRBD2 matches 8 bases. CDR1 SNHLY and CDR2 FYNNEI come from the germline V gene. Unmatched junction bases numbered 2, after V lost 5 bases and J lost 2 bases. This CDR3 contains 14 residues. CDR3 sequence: CASSSGGAYNEQFF. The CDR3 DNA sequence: TGTGCCAGCAGTTCCGGGGGGGCCTACAATGAGCAGTTCTTC.

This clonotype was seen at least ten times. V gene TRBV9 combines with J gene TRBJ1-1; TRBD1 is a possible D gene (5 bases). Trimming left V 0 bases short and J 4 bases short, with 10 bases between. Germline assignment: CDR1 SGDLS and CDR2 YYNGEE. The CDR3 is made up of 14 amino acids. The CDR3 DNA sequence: TGTGCCAGCAGCGTAGCCACGAGGGGCACTGAAGCTTTCTTT. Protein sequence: CASSVATRGTEAFF.

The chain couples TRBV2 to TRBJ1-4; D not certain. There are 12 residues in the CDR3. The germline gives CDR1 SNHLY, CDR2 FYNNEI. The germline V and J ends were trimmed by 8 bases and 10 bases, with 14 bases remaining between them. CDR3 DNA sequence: TGTGCCAGCGTTGAAGACTATGGAAAACTGTTTTTT. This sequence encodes CASVEDYGKLFF.

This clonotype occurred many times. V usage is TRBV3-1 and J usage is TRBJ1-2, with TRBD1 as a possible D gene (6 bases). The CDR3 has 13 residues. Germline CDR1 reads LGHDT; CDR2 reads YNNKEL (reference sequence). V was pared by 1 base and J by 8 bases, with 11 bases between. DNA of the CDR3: TGTGCCAGCAGCCAAGGCAGGGGTGGCGGCTACACCTTC. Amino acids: CASSQGRGGGYTF.

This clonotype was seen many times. The CDR3 DNA is TGTGCCAGCAGTACCGGGGGCTTAGATGAAAAACTGTTTTTT. Amino acids: CASSTGGLDEKLFF. V gene TRBV28 combines with J gene TRBJ1-4, with D possibly matching TRBD1 (6 bases). Trimming shortened V by 5 bases and J by 6 bases, and 13 bases separated the two germline ends. CDR1 MDHEN and CDR2 SYDVKM come from the germline V gene. This CDR3 is 14 amino acids long.

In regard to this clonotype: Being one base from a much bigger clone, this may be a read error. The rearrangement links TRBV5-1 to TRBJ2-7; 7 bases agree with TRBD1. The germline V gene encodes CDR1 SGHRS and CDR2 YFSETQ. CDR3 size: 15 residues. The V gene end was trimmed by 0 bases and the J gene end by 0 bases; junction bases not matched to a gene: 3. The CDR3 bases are TGCGCCAGCAGCTTGGAGGGGGCCCTCTCCTACGAGCAGTACTTC. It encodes CASSLEGALSYEQYF.

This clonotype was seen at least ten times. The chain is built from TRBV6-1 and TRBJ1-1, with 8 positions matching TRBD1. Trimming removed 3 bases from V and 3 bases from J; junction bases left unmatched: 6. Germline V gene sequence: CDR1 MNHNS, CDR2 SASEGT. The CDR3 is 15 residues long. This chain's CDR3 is CASSEKTGDYTEAFF. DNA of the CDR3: TGTGCCAGCAGTGAGAAGACAGGGGACTACACTGAAGCTTTCTTT.

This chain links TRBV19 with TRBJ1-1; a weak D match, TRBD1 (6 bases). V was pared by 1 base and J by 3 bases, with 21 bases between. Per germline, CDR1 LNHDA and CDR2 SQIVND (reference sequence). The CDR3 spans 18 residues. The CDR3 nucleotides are TGTGCCAGTAGTATAGTGGGGTGGGGGGCAATGGCGGACACTGAAGCTTTCTTT. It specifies CASSIVGWGAMADTEAFF.

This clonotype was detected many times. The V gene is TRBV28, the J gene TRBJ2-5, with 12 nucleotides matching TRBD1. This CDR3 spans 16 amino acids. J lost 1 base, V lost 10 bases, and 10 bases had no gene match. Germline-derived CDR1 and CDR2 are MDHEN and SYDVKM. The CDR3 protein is CATANRDRGPQETQYF. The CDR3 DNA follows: TGTGCCACCGCCAACCGGGACAGGGGGCCCCAAGAGACCCAGTACTTC. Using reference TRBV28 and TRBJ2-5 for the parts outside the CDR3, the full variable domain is DVKVTQSSRYLVKRTGEKVFLECVQDMDHENMFWYRQDPGLGLRLIYFSYDVKMKEKGDIPEGYSVSREKKERFSLILESASTNQTSMYLCATANRDRGPQETQYFGPGTRLLVL.

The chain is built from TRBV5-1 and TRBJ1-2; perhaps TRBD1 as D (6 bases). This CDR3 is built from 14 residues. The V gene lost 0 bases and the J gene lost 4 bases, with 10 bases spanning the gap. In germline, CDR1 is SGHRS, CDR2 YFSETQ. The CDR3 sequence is CASSLESQGYGYTF. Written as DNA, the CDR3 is TGCGCCAGCAGCTTGGAGTCACAGGGCTATGGCTACACCTTC. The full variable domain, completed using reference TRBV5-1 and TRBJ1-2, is KAGVTQTPRYLIKTRGQQVTLSCSPISGHRSVSWYQQTPGQGLQFLFEYFSETQRNKGNFPGRFSGRQFSNSRSEMNVSTLELGDSALYLCASSLESQGYGYTFGSGTRLTVV.

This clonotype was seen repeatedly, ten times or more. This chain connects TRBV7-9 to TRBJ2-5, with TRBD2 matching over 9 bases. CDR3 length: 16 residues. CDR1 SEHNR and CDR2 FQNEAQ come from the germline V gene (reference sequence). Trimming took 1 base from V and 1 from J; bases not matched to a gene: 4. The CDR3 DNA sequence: TGTGCCAGCAGCTTAGACGGACTAGCGCGCCAAGAGACCCAGTACTTC. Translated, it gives CASSLDGLARQETQYF.

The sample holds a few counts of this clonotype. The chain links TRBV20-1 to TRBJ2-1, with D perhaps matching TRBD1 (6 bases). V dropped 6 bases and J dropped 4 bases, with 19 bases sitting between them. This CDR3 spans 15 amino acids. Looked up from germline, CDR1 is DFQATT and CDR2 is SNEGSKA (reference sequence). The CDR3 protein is CSANGVEQGYNEQFF. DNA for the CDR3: TGCAGTGCCAACGGGGTAGAACAGGGATACAATGAGCAGTTCTTC.

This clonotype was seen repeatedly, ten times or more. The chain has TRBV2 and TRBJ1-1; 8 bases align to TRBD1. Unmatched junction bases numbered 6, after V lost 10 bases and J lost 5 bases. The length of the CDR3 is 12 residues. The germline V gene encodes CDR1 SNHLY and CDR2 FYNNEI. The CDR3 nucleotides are TGTGCCATCAACAGGGGGGGTACTGAAGCTTTCTTT. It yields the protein CAINRGGTEAFF.

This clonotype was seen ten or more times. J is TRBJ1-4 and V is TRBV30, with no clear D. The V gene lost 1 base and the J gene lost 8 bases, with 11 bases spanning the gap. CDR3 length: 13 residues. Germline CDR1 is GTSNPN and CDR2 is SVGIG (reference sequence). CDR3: CAWSGRAGEKLFF. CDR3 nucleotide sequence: TGTGCCTGGAGTGGGAGGGCGGGGGAAAAACTGTTTTTT. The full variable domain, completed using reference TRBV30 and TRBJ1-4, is SQTIHQWPATLVQPVGSPLSLECTVEGTSNPNLYWYRQAAGRGLQLLFYSVGIGQISSEVPQNLSASRPQDRQFILSSKKLLLSDSGFYLCAWSGRAGEKLFFGSGTQLSVL.

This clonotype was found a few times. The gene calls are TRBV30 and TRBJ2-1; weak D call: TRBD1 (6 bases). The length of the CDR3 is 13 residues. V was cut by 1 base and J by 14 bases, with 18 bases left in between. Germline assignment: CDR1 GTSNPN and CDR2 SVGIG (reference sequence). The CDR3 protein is CAWSETGSGLEFF. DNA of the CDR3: TGTGCCTGGAGTGAGACAGGTTCTGGTTTGGAGTTCTTC.